A selection of T cell receptor beta chains follows, all from one sample in a study of T cells expressing NK-cell markers. From the 5' RACE reads, TCRdb lists one entry per CDR3 protein and no DNA. Its table lists approximately 170,000 distinct CDR3 sequences. The material sequenced was blood T cells: a sorted CD56 or NKG2C T cell subset, CD4+ or CD8+ T cells, or bulk PBMC T cells (not recorded which). These TCRs come from a man aged 18 to 70 in good health. Both conserved end residues are part of each CDR3. Fields, in order: V gene, J gene, CDR3 protein.

v_call: TRBV10-3
j_call: TRBJ1-2
cdr3_aa: CAISVVGRADYGYTF

v_call: TRBV3-1
j_call: TRBJ1-1
cdr3_aa: CASSQVREATEAFF

v_call: TRBV20-1
j_call: TRBJ2-3
cdr3_aa: CSVIGLGGADTQYF

v_call: TRBV6-7
j_call: TRBJ1-5
cdr3_aa: CASSYPRTGNGGNQPQHF

v_call: TRBV27
j_call: TRBJ1-2
cdr3_aa: CASSLSGQLTYGYTF

v_call: TRBV21-1
j_call: TRBJ1-6
cdr3_aa: CASRPTGTVGNSPLHF

v_call: TRBV12-3/TRBV12-4
j_call: TRBJ2-7
cdr3_aa: CASSFGTLYEQYF

v_call: TRBV7-8
j_call: TRBJ2-7
cdr3_aa: CASSNTGTSGGEIYEQYF

v_call: TRBV12-5
j_call: TRBJ1-3
cdr3_aa: CASGDDRRGNTIYF

v_call: TRBV6-1
j_call: TRBJ2-5
cdr3_aa: CAGGLVPEPQETQYF

v_call: TRBV9
j_call: TRBJ2-7
cdr3_aa: CASSPSVLAGGGTYEQYF

v_call: TRBV27
j_call: TRBJ1-2
cdr3_aa: CASSLMRGYGYTF

v_call: TRBV30
j_call: TRBJ2-3
cdr3_aa: CACQRGGLRTDTQYF

v_call: TRBV19
j_call: TRBJ2-5
cdr3_aa: CATKGLAGVGETQYF

v_call: TRBV20-1
j_call: TRBJ2-7
cdr3_aa: CSAREIAGVYEQYF